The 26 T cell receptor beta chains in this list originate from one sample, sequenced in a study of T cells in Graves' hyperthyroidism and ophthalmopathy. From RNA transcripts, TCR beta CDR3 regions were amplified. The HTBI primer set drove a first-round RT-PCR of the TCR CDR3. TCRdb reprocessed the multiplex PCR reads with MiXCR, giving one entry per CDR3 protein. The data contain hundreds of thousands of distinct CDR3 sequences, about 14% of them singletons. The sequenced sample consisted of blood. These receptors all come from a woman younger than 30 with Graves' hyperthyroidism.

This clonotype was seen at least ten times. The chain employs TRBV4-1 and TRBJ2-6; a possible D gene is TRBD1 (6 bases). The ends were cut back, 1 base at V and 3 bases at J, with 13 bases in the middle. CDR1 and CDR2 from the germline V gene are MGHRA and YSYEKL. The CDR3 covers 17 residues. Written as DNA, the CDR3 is TGCGCCAGCAGCCAAGCTCTACAGGGTGATGGGGCCAACGTCCTGACTTTC. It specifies CASSQALQGDGANVLTF.

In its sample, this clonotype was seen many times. The CDR3: CASRPTGRGIYNEQFF. DNA of the CDR3: TGTGCCAGCAGACCGACAGGGCGAGGAATCTACAATGAGCAGTTCTTC. The chain recombines TRBV7-9 with TRBJ2-1; 7 bases are shared with TRBD1. CDR3 length: 16 amino acids. Per germline, CDR1 SEHNR and CDR2 FQNEAQ (reference sequence). V was pared by 6 bases and J by 3 bases, with 11 bases of the junction left unmatched.

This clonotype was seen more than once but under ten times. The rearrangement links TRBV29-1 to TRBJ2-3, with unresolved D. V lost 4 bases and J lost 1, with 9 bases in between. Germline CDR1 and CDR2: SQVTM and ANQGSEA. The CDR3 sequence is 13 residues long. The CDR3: CSVGASGTDTQYF. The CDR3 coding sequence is TGCAGCGTTGGAGCCTCTGGCACAGATACGCAGTATTTT.

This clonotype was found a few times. This CDR3 is CASSSAGGNIQYF. The CDR3 bases are TGTGCCAGCAGCTCCGCAGGGGGAAACATTCAGTACTTC. This chain uses TRBV5-5 with TRBJ2-4, with 7 bases fitting TRBD1. The junction had 3 bases not matched to a gene; V was cut back by 3 bases and J by 6 bases. The CDR3 has 13 amino acids. Germline assignment: CDR1 SGHKS and CDR2 YYEKEE (reference sequence).

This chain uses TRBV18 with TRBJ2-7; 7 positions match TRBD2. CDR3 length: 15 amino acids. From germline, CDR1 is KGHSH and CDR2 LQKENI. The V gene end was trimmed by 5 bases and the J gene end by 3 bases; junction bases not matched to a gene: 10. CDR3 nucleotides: TGTGCCAGCTCAAGACTGGGAGGGGCGGGCTACGAGCAGTACTTC. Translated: CASSRLGGAGYEQYF.

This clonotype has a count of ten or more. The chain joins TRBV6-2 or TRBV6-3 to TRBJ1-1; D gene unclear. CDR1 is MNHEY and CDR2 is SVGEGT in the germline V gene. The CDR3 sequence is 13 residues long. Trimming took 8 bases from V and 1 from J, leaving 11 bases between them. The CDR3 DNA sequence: TGTGCCAGCGTAACGCCAACGAACACTGAAGCTTTCTTT. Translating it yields CASVTPTNTEAFF.

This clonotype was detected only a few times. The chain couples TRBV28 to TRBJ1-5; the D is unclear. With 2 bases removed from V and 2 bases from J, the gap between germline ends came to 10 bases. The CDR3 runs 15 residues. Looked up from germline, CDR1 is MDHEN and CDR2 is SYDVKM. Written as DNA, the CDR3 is TGTGCCAGCAGTTTACCGGGGTATGGCAATCAGCCCCAGCATTTT. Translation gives CASSLPGYGNQPQHF.

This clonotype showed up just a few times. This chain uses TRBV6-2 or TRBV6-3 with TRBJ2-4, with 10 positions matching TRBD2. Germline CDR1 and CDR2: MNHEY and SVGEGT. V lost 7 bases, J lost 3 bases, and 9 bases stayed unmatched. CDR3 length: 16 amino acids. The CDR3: CASIGSGTSVKNIQYF. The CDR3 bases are TGTGCCAGCATAGGATCAGGGACTAGCGTCAAAAACATTCAGTACTTC.

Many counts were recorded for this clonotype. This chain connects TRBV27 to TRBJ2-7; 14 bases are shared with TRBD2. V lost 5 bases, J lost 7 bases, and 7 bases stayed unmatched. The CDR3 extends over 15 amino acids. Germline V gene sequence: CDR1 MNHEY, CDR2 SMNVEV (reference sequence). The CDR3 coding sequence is TGTGCCAGCAGTCTTGGGACTAGCGGGAGAGGTGAGCAGTACTTC. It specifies CASSLGTSGRGEQYF.

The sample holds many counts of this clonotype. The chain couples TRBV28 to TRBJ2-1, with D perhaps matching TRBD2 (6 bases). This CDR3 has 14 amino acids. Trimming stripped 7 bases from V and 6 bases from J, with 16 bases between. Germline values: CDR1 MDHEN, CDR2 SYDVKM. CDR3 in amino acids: CASTPWAGFNEQFF. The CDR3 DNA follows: TGTGCCAGCACCCCTTGGGCGGGGTTCAATGAGCAGTTCTTC.

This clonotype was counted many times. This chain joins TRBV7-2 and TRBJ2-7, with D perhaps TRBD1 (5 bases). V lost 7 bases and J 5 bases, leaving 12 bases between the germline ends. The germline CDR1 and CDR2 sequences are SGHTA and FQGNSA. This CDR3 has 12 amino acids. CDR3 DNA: TGTGCCAGCAACTTTCAGGGCCACGAGCAGTACTTC. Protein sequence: CASNFQGHEQYF.

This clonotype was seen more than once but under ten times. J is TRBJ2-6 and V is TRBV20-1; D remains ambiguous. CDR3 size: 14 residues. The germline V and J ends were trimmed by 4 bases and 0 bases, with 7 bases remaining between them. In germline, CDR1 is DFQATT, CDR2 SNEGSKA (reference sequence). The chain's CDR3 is CSAMKRSGANVLTF. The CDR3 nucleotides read TGCAGTGCTATGAAGCGCTCTGGGGCCAACGTCCTGACTTTC.

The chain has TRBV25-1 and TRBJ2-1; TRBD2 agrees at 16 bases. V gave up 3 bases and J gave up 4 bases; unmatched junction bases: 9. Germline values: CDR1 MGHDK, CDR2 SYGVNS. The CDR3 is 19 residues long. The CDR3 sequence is CASSESPGLAGGSYNEQFF. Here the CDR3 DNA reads TGTGCCAGCAGTGAGTCCCCGGGACTAGCGGGAGGGTCGTACAATGAGCAGTTCTTC.

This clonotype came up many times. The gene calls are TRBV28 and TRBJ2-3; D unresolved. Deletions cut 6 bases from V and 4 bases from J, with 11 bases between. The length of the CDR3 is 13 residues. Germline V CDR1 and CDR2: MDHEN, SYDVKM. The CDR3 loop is CASRLPPADTQYF. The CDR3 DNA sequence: TGTGCCAGCAGACTGCCCCCTGCAGATACGCAGTATTTT.

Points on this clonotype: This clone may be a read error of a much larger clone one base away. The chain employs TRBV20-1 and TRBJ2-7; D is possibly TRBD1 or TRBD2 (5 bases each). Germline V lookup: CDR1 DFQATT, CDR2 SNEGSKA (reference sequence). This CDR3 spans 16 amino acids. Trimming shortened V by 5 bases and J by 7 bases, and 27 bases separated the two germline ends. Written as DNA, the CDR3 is TGCAGTGCTTACCGTCGGGTGAGGGGCACGAACAATGAGCAGTACTTC. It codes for CSAYRRVRGTNNEQYF.

The CDR3 reads CSAREAGGMDEQYF. The CDR3 DNA is TGCAGTGCTAGAGAGGCAGGGGGTATGGACGAGCAGTACTTC. J is TRBJ2-7 and V is TRBV20-1; 7 bases map to TRBD1. The V and J ends lost 0 bases and 5 bases, in that order; junction bases with no gene match: 7. The CDR3 length is 14 residues. CDR1 is DFQATT, CDR2 SNEGSKA, per germline (reference sequence).

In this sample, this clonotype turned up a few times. In nucleotides, the CDR3 is TGTGCCAGCAGCTCGACTATCGGCCGAAATCAGCCCCAGCATTTT. Translating gives CASSSTIGRNQPQHF. The chain recombines TRBV7-8 with TRBJ1-5; D not resolved. CDR3 length equals 15 residues. CDR1 and CDR2 (germline): SGHVS, FQNEAQ. V was pared by 4 bases and J by 4 bases, with 14 bases between.

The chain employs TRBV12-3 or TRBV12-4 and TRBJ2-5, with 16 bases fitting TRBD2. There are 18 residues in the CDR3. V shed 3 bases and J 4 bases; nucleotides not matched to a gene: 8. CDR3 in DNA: TGTGCCAGCAGTTTCCGGGTAGGGACTAGCGGGAGGGGAGAGACCCAGTACTTC. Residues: CASSFRVGTSGRGETQYF.

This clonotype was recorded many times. This CDR3 is CATSSTTGDGPLSTEAFF. CDR3 coding DNA: TGTGCCACCAGCTCTACGACAGGGGACGGGCCCCTGTCCACTGAAGCTTTCTTT. This rearrangement joins TRBV15 to TRBJ1-1; 8 nucleotides line up with TRBD1. J gave up 4 bases and V 5 bases, and 18 bases lay outside the gene matches. The CDR3 has 18 residues. Germline V gene sequence: CDR1 LNHNV, CDR2 YYDKDF (reference sequence). The whole variable domain, filled in from reference TRBV15 and TRBJ1-1, reads DAMVIQNPRYQVTQFGKPVTLSCSQTLNHNVMYWYQQKSSQAPKLLFHYYDKDFNNEADTPDNFQSRRPNTSFCFLDIRSPGLGDTAMYLCATSSTTGDGPLSTEAFFGQGTRLTVV.

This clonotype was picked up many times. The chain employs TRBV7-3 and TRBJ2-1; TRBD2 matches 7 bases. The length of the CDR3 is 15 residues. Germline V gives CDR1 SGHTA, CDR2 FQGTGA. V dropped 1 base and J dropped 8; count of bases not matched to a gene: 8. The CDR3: CASSLMGGRIDEQFF. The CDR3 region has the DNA TGTGCCAGCAGCTTAATGGGCGGGAGAATCGATGAGCAGTTCTTC.

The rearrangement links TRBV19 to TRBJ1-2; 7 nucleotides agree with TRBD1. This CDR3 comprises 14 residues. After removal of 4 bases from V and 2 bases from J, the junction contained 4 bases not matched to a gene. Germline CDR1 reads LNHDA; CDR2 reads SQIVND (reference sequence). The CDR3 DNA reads TGTGCCAGTAGTAACGACAGGGTGAACTATGGCTACACCTTC. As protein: CASSNDRVNYGYTF.

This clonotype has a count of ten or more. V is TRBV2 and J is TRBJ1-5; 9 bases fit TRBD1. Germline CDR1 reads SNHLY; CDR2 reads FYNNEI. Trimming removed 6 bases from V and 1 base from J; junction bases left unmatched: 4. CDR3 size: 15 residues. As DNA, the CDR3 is TGTGCCAGCAGCCGGACAGGGGAAAGCAATCAGCCCCAGCATTTT. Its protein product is CASSRTGESNQPQHF.

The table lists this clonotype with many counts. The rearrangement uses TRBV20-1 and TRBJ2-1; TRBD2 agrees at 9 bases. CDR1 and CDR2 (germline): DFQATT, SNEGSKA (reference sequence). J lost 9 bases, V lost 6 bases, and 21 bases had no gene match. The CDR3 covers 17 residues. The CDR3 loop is CSARSGTSPLLVPEQFF. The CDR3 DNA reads TGCAGTGCCCGGAGCGGGACTAGCCCCCTCTTGGTCCCTGAGCAGTTCTTC.

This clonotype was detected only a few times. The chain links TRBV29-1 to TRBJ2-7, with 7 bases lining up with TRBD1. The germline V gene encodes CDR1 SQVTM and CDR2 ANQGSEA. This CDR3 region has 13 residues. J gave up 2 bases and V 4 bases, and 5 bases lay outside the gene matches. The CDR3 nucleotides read TGCAGCGTTGGGAAAGGGACAGCCTACGAGCAGTACTTC. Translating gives CSVGKGTAYEQYF.

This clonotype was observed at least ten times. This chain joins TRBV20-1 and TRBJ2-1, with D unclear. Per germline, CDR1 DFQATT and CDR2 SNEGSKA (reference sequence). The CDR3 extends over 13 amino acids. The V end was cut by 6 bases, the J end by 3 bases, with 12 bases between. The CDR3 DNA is TGCAGTGCCCGGGCGATTGACTACAATGAGCAGTTCTTC. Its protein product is CSARAIDYNEQFF.

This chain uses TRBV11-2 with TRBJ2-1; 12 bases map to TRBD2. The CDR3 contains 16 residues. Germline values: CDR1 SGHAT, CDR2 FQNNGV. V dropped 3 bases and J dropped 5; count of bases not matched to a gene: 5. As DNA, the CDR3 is TGTGCCAGCAGCTTCCGGACTAGCGGGACTAACAATGAGCAGTTCTTC. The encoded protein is CASSFRTSGTNNEQFF.